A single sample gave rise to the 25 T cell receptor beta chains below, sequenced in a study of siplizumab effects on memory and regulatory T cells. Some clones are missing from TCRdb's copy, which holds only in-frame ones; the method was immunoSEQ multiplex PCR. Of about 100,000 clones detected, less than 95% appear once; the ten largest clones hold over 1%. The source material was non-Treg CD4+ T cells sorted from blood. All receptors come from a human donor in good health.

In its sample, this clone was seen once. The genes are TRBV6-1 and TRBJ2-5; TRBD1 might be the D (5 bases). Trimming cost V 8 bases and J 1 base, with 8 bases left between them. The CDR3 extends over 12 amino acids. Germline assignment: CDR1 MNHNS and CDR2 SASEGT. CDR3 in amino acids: CASDRIQETQYF. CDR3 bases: TGTGCCAGCGACAGAATCCAAGAGACCCAGTACTTC.

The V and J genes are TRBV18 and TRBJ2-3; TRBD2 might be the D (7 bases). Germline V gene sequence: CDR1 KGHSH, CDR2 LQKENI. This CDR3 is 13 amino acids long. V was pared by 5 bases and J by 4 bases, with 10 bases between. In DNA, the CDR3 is TGTGCCAGCTCAGGGGGGGCCCCAGATACGCAGTATTTT. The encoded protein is CASSGGAPDTQYF. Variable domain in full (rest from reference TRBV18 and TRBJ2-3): NAGVMQNPRHLVRRRGQEARLRCSPMKGHSHVYWYRQLPEEGLKFMVYLQKENIIDESGMPKERFSAEFPKEGPSILRIQQVVRGDSAAYFCASSGGAPDTQYFGPGTRLTVL.

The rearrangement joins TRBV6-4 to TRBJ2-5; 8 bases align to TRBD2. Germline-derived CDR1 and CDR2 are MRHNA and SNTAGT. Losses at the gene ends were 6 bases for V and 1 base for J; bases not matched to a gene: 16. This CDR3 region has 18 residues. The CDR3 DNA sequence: TGTGCCAGCAGAACTCCCCGGCGGCTAGCGGGTGTCCAAGAGACCCAGTACTTC. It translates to CASRTPRRLAGVQETQYF.

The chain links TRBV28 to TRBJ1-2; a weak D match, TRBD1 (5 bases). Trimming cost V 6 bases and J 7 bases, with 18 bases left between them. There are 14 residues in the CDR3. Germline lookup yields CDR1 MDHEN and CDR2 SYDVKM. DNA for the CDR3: TGTGCCAGCAGCCGCCGTGGGGGAAGAGGTGGCTACACCTTC. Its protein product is CASSRRGGRGGYTF.

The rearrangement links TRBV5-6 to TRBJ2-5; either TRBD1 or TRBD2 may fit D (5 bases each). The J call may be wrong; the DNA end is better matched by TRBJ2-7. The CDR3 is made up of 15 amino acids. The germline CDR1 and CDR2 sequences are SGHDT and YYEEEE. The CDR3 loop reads CASSLGGTGTYEQYF. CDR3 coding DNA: TGTGCCAGCAGCTTGGGTGGGACCGGGACCTACGAGCAGTACTTC.

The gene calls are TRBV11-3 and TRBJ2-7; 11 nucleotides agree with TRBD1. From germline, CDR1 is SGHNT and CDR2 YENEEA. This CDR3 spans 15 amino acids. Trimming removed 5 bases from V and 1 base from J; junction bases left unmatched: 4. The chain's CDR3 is CASSLGTGGSYEQYF. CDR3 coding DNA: TGTGCCAGCAGCCTCGGGACAGGGGGATCCTACGAGCAGTACTTC.

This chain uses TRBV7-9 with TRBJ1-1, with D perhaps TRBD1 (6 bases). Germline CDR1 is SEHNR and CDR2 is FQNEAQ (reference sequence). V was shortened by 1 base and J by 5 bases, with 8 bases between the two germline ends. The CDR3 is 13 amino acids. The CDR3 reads CASSLGTETEAFF. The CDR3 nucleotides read TGTGCCAGCAGCTTAGGGACAGAGACTGAAGCTTTCTTT.

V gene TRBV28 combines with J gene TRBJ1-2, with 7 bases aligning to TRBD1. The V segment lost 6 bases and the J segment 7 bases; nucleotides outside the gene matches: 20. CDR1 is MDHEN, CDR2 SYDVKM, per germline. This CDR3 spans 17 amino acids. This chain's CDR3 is CASSNKGGIGDRSGYTF. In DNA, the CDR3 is TGTGCCAGCAGCAATAAAGGTGGAATAGGGGACAGATCTGGCTACACCTTC.

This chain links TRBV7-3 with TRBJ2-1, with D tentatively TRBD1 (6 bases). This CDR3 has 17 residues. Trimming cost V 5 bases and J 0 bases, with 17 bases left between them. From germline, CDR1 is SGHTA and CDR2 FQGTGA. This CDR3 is CASSPKGHPSSYNEQFF. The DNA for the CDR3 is TGTGCCAGCAGCCCAAAGGGACACCCGAGCTCCTACAATGAGCAGTTCTTC.

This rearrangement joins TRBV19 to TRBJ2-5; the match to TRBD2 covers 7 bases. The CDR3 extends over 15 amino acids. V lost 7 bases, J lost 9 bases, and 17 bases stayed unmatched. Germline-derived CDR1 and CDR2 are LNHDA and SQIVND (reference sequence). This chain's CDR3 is CASTTTELLGRAQYF. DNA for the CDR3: TGTGCCAGTACCACGACTGAACTACTTGGGAGGGCCCAGTACTTC. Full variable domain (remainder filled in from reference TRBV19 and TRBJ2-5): DGGITQSPKYLFRKEGQNVTLSCEQNLNHDAMYWYRQDPGQGLRLIYYSQIVNDFQKGDIAEGYSVSREKKESFPLTVTSAQKNPTAFYLCASTTTELLGRAQYFGPGTRLLVL.

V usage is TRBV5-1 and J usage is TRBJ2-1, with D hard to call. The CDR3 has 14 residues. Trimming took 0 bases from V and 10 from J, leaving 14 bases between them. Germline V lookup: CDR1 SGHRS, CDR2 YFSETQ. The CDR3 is CASSLGSEITEQFF. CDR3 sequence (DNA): TGCGCCAGCAGCTTGGGATCCGAAATAACAGAGCAGTTCTTC.

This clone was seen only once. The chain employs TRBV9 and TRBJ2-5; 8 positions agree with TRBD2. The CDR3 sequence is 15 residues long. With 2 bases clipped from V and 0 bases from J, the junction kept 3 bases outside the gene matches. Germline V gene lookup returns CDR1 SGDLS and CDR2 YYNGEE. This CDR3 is CASSVSGIDQETQYF. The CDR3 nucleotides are TGTGCCAGCAGCGTTAGCGGGATTGACCAAGAGACCCAGTACTTC.

CDR3 in amino acids: CASSLEAVYNEQFF. The CDR3 region has the DNA TGTGCCAGCAGCTTGGAAGCGGTCTACAATGAGCAGTTCTTC. The V and J genes are TRBV7-2 and TRBJ2-1, with D maybe TRBD2 (5 bases). V lost 3 bases and J 3 bases, leaving 9 bases between the germline ends. In germline, CDR1 is SGHTA, CDR2 FQGNSA. CDR3 length equals 14 residues.

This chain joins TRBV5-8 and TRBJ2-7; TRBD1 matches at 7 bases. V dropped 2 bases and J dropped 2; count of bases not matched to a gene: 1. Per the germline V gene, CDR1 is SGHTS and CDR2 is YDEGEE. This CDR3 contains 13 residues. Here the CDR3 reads CASSFRGTYEQYF. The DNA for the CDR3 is TGTGCCAGCAGCTTCAGGGGGACCTACGAGCAGTACTTC.

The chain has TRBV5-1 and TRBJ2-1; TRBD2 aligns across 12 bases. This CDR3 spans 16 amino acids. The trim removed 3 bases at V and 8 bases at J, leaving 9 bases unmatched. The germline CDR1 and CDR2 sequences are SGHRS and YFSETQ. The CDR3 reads CASSSLTSGSSYEQFF. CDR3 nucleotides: TGCGCCAGCAGCTCCCTGACTAGCGGGAGCAGTTATGAGCAGTTCTTC.

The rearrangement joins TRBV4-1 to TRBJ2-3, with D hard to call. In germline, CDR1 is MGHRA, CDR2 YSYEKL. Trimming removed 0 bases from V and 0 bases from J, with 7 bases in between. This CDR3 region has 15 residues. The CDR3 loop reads CASSQEDRSTDTQYF. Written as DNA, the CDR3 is TGCGCCAGCAGCCAAGAGGACCGCAGCACAGATACGCAGTATTTT.

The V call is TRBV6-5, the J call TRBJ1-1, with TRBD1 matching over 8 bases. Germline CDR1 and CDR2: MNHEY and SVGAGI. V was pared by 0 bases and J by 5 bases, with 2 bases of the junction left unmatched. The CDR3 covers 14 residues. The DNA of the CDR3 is TGTGCCAGCAGTTACTCAAGACAGGGGACTGAAGCTTTCTTT. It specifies CASSYSRQGTEAFF.

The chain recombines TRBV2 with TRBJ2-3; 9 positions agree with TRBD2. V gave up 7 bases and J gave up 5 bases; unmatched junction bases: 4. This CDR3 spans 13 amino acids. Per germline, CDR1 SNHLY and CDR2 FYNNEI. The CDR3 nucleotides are TGTGCCAGCACCGCGGGAGGGATAGATACGCAGTATTTT. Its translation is CASTAGGIDTQYF. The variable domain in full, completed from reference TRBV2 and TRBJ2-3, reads EPEVTQTPSHQVTQMGQEVILRCVPISNHLYFYWYRQILGQKVEFLVSFYNNEISEKSEIFDDQFSVERPDGSNFTLKIRSTKLEDSAMYFCASTAGGIDTQYFGPGTRLTVL.

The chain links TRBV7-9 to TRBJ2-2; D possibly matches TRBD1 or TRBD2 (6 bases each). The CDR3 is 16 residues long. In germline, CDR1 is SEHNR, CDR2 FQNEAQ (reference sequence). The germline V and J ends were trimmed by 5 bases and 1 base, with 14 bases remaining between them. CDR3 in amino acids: CASSAGVSGNTGELFF. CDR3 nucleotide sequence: TGTGCCAGCAGCGCAGGGGTTAGCGGGAACACCGGGGAGCTGTTTTTT.

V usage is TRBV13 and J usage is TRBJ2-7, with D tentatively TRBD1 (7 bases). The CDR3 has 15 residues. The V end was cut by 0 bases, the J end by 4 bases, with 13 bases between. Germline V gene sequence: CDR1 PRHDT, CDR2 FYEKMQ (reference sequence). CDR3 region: CASSLGAGGSYEQYF. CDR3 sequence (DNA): TGTGCCAGCAGCTTAGGTGCAGGGGGGTCGTACGAGCAGTACTTC.

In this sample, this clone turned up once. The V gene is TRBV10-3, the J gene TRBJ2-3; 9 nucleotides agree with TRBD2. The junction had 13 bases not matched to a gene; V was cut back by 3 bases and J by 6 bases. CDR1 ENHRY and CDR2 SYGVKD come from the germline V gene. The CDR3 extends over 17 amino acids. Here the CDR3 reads CAISDDSGSREGDTQYF. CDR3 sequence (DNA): TGTGCCATCAGTGATGATAGCGGGAGTCGAGAGGGGGATACGCAGTATTTT.

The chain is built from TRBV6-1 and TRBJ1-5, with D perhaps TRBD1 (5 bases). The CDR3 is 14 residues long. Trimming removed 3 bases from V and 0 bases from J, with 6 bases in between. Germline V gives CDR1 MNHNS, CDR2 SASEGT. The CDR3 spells CASSDGGSNQPQHF. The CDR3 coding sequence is TGTGCCAGCAGTGACGGGGGTAGCAATCAGCCCCAGCATTTT.

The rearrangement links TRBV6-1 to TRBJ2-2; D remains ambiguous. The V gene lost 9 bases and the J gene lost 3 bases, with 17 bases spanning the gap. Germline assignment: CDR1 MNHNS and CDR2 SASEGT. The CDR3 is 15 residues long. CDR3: CASFVILPYTGELFF. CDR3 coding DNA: TGTGCCAGTTTCGTCATCCTTCCGTACACCGGGGAGCTGTTTTTT.

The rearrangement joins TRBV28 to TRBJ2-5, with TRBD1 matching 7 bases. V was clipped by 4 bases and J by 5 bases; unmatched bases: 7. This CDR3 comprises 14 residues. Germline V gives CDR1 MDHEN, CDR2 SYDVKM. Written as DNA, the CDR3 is TGTGCCAGCAGTTCCTACAGGGGTTCGGAGACCCAGTACTTC. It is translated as CASSSYRGSETQYF.

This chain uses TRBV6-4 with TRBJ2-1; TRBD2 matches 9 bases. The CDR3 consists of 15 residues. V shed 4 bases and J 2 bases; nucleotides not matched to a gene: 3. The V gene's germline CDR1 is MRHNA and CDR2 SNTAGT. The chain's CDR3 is CASSVAGGTYNEQFF. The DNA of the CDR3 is TGTGCCAGCAGTGTGGCGGGAGGGACCTACAATGAGCAGTTCTTC.